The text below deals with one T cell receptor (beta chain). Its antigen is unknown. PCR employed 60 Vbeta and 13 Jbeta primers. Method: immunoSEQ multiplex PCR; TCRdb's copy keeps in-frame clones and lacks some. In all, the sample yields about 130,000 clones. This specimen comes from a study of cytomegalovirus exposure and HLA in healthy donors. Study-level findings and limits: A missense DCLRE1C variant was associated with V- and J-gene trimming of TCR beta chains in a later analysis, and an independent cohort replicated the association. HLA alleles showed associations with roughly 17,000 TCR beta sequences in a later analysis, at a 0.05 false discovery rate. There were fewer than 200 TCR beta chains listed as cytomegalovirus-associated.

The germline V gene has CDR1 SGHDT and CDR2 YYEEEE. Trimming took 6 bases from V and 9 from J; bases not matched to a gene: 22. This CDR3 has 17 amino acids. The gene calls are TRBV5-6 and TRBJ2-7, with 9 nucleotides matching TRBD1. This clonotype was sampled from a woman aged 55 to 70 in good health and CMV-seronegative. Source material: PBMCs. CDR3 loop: CASTSLKATGGMVGQYF. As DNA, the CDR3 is TGTGCCAGCACCTCCTTAAAAGCGACAGGGGGGATGGTGGGGCAGTACTTC.